Presented here are 10 T cell receptor beta chains from one specimen sequenced in a study of cytomegalovirus exposure and HLA in healthy donors. With 60 Vbeta and 13 Jbeta primers, the PCR was carried out. Profiling relied on immunoSEQ multiplex PCR, and the TCRdb table lists in-frame clones only, not all of them. There are around 180,000 clones in the sample; about three quarters occur only once, and over 1.2% lies in the top ten. Sequenced material: PBMCs. These receptors were obtained from a girl between 5 and 17 years old in good health and CMV-seronegative.

CDR3 sequence reads: CASRWTGGDGAEAFF. CDR3 sequence (DNA): TGTGCCAGTAGATGGACAGGAGGGGACGGCGCTGAAGCTTTCTTT. This chain joins TRBV19 and TRBJ1-1, with TRBD1 matching 7 bases. The CDR3 runs 15 residues. CDR1 and CDR2 from the germline V gene are LNHDA and SQIVND (reference sequence). V was pared by 6 bases and J by 6 bases, with 13 bases of the junction left unmatched.

The chain is built from TRBV30 and TRBJ2-5; TRBD2 aligns across 11 bases. Looked up from germline, CDR1 is GTSNPN and CDR2 is SVGIG (reference sequence). The J segment lost 7 bases and the V segment lost 5 bases, leaving 6 bases of the junction unmatched. The CDR3 totals 13 residues. CDR3 sequence reads: CAWEGLAAGTQYF. DNA of the CDR3: TGTGCCTGGGAGGGACTAGCGGCTGGGACCCAGTACTTC.

The gene calls are TRBV11-2 and TRBJ1-1; the D is unclear. CDR3 length equals 12 residues. CDR1 is SGHAT and CDR2 is FQNNGV in the germline V gene. Trimming stripped 4 bases from V and 11 bases from J, with 14 bases between. The CDR3 DNA is TGTGCCAGCAGCTCAAACGGGGATCTGGCTTTCTTT. It translates to CASSSNGDLAFF.

V usage is TRBV30 and J usage is TRBJ1-1; 11 nucleotides agree with TRBD1. CDR1 GTSNPN and CDR2 SVGIG come from the germline V gene (reference sequence). J lost 1 base, V lost 1 base, and 2 bases had no gene match. The CDR3 is 15 residues long. For the CDR3, the DNA is TGTGCCTGGAGTGGGACAGGGGGCAAGAACACTGAAGCTTTCTTT. This codes for CAWSGTGGKNTEAFF.

The CDR3 sequence is CASSAQFTNTEAFF. For the CDR3, the DNA is TGTGCCAGCAGCGCACAGTTTACGAACACTGAAGCTTTCTTT. The rearrangement uses TRBV9 and TRBJ1-1; D is unclear. Per germline, CDR1 SGDLS and CDR2 YYNGEE. This CDR3 region has 14 residues. V was pared by 3 bases and J by 1 base, with 10 bases between.

The V gene is TRBV5-8, the J gene TRBJ1-5; D ambiguous. Germline assignment: CDR1 SGHTS and CDR2 YDEGEE. This CDR3 has 15 amino acids. Trimming stripped 4 bases from V and 2 bases from J, with 13 bases between. CDR3 DNA sequence: TGTGCCAGCAGCAGCGGCCAGTCACGCAATCAGCCCCAGCATTTT. Translation gives CASSSGQSRNQPQHF.

This chain links TRBV5-4 with TRBJ1-4, with D possibly being TRBD1 (5 bases). Germline lookup yields CDR1 SGHNT and CDR2 YYREEE (reference sequence). Trimming pared 6 bases from V and 7 bases from J, leaving 10 bases between. The CDR3 consists of 12 residues. The CDR3, as DNA: TGTGCCAGCACCGTTCAGGGTGAAAAACTGTTTTTT. Translating gives CASTVQGEKLFF.

This chain joins TRBV5-1 and TRBJ1-3; unclear D gene. The CDR3 length is 16 residues. Trimming removed 3 bases at V and 4 bases at J, with 17 bases between. CDR1 and CDR2 (germline): SGHRS, YFSETQ. CDR3 sequence reads: CASSSPSHQAGNTIYF. CDR3 bases: TGCGCCAGCAGCTCGCCCAGTCATCAAGCGGGAAACACCATATATTTT.

As concerns this clone: The same CDR3 can be traced to other DNA sequences in this sample. This chain joins TRBV19 and TRBJ2-2; the match to TRBD1 covers 11 bases. CDR1 and CDR2 from the germline V gene are LNHDA and SQIVND (reference sequence). Trimming took 7 bases from V and 8 from J; bases not matched to a gene: 9. CDR3 length: 15 amino acids. The CDR3 DNA follows: TGTGCCAGTAAAGGGACAGGGGGTTTCACTGGGGAGCTGTTTTTT. This sequence encodes CASKGTGGFTGELFF.

The chain links TRBV5-1 to TRBJ1-1; 8 bases are a match to TRBD1. Germline V gene sequence: CDR1 SGHRS, CDR2 YFSETQ. After removal of 5 bases from V and 1 base from J, the junction contained 4 bases not matched to a gene. The CDR3 is 14 amino acids. The CDR3 region has the DNA TGCGCCAGCAGGGGACAGGCCGCGAACACTGAAGCTTTCTTT. It codes for CASRGQAANTEAFF.